This is a list of T cell receptor gamma chains from one sample in a study of gamma-delta chains in newborns, infants, children. TCRdb applied CATT to the reads for clone calling. Among over 2,000 gamma-chain clones listed, roughly 30% were seen once. The sample comprised blood. The source of these receptors is a child who was a newborn, infant or young child, either healthy, febrile or measles-vaccinated (not recorded which). Both conserved end residues are part of each CDR3. The order of the fields is V gene, CDR3 protein.

TRGV9 CALWEVGMGYKKLF
TRGV4 CATWDFNKKLF
TRGV9 CALWENKKELGKKIKVF
TRGV5 CATWETNYYKKLF
TRGV9 CALWEKLPRGYYKKLF
TRGV5 CATWDRPRYYKKLF
TRGV9 CALWDAHYYKKLF
TRGV9 CALWSQELGKKIKVF
TRGV9 CALWEVTTGWFKIF
TRGV9 CALWEVLNYYKKLF
TRGV9 CALREVQLEELGKKIKVF
TRGV9 CALWQELGKKIKVF
TRGV3 CATWGSYYKKLF
TRGV9 CALWEVPTQELGKKIKVF